The clone carrying this TCR beta chain appeared once. These data are taken from a study of blood T cell repertoires in COVID-19. Study-wide background: COVID-19 samples, acute and convalescent, were from the United States, Italy and Spain.

With 1 base clipped from V and 7 bases from J, the junction kept 6 bases outside the gene matches. This CDR3 has 16 residues. CDR1 is LNHDA, CDR2 SQIVND, per germline (reference sequence). Authors' analysis steps: Estimates of nucleated cell counts were drawn from the amplification of reference gene primers. Some clones are missing from TCRdb's copy, which holds only in-frame ones; the method was immunoSEQ multiplex PCR. That table is the source of V, J and clone size, and D and trimming were worked out from the DNA. Of under 200,000 clones listed, about four fifths are singletons. V and J are TRBV19 and TRBJ1-6; 8 bases are a match to TRBD1. Sequenced material: peripheral blood. This TCR was recovered from a human donor with acute or convalescent COVID-19. The donor label of this sample is uncertain. CDR3 residues: CASSIGQGAENSPLHF. The CDR3 coding sequence is TGTGCCAGTAGTATAGGGCAGGGGGCAGAAAATTCACCCCTCCACTTT.